This T cell receptor (beta chain) was found in a study of control samples from healthy donors and cancer patients. The table came from immunoSEQ multiplex PCR; TCRdb's copy has only in-frame clones and leaves some out. There are 190,000 or so clones in the sample; about 93% occur only once, and more than 1.4% lies in the top ten. This CDR3 is 15 amino acids long. Per germline, CDR1 MGHDK and CDR2 SYGVNS. V lost 4 bases, J lost 3 bases, and 7 bases stayed unmatched. This chain uses TRBV25-1 with TRBJ2-5; 8 nucleotides match TRBD2. This receptor was taken from a young man in good health. Sequencing input: blood. The CDR3 sequence is CASSASRGDEETQYF. As DNA, the CDR3 is TGTGCCAGCAGTGCCTCGCGGGGGGACGAAGAGACCCAGTACTTC.